The present entry profiles one TCR beta chain with its context. The antigen remains unidentified. These data are taken from a study of regulatory T cells in long-lasting Graves disease. Overall study findings and caveats: Preferential use of TRBV28, TRBJ1-2 and TRBJ2-5 was seen in persistent disease.

HTBI primers from iRepertoire and Arm-PCR of CDR3 regions yielded the TCR beta libraries. TCRdb processed the multiplex PCR reads anew with MiXCR; each CDR3 protein has one entry. The sample holds roughly 470,000 distinct CDR3 sequences, 20% to 25% seen once. Noted time point: persistent/refractory GD, antithyroid drugs over 5 years with positive TRAb. The TCR library was prepared using RNA isolated from PBMCs. CDR1 is DFQATT, CDR2 SNEGSKA, per germline (reference sequence). The CDR3 totals 16 residues. Trimming shortened V by 4 bases and J by 2 bases, and 15 bases separated the two germline ends. The chain carries TRBV20-1 and TRBJ2-6; D may be TRBD1 (6 bases). This TCR was sampled from a female donor with Graves disease. The specimen comprised peripheral blood mononuclear cells (PBMCs), sampled when the disease was refractory, from a patient treated with antithyroid drugs. The CDR3: CSATDRTGTGANVLTF. CDR3 nucleotide sequence: TGCAGTGCTACCGACAGGACGGGTACTGGGGCCAACGTCCTGACTTTC.